The source of this T cell receptor beta chain is a study of CDR3 diversity in severe acne. From germline, CDR1 is MGHDK and CDR2 SYGVNS. The germline V and J ends were trimmed by 1 base and 5 bases, with 11 bases remaining between them. The CDR3 runs 15 residues. This clonotype was recorded many times. TCRdb reprocessed the PCR reads via MiXCR and lists one record per CDR3 protein. Altogether 90,000 or so distinct CDR3 sequences are present, 45% to 50% being singletons, with the ten largest covering about 9.5%. Sequenced: blood. The V gene is TRBV25-1, the J gene TRBJ2-2, with unresolved D. The sequence was obtained from a male donor in good health, serving as a control. The CDR3 DNA follows: TGTGCCAGCAGTGAATTAGGTGTAGGAACCGGGGAGCTGTTTTTT. It encodes CASSELGVGTGELFF. The variable domain in full, completed from reference TRBV25-1 and TRBJ2-2, reads EADIYQTPRYLVIGTGKKITLECSQTMGHDKMYWYQQDPGMELHLIHYSYGVNSTEKGDLSSESTVSRIRTEHFPLTLESARPSHTSQYLCASSELGVGTGELFFGEGSRLTVL.